A selection of T cell receptor beta chains follows, all from one sample in a study of monozygotic twins with inflammatory bowel disease. TCRdb reprocessed the 5' RACE reads and reports one entry per CDR3 protein, with no DNA. Reported are approximately 330,000 distinct CDR3 sequences; the ten largest clones contain around 2%. The sequenced sample was blood. Receptors originate from a human donor with ulcerative colitis or Crohn's disease, or a healthy co-twin of an affected twin (not recorded which). Each CDR3 is given with its conserved first and last residue. Each record gives: CDR3 protein, V gene, J gene.

CASSLGGQAQETQYF,TRBV7-2,TRBJ2-5
CASSFYNRGGSSEAFF,TRBV5-5,TRBJ1-1
CASSHLPGNTEAFF,TRBV4-1,TRBJ1-1
CASSLRDRRLFF,TRBV12-3/TRBV12-4,TRBJ1-4
CASSRTDGGGKLFF,TRBV6-1,TRBJ1-4
CASRNDATRMNEKLFF,TRBV6-1,TRBJ1-4
CASSSNLEQFF,TRBV19,TRBJ2-1
CASSRGGLGADTQYF,TRBV5-4,TRBJ2-3
CASSPPGQGDYEQYF,TRBV19,TRBJ2-7
CASSLTQGEQFF,TRBV5-1,TRBJ2-1
CASSSGTWISWSPLHF,TRBV12-3/TRBV12-4,TRBJ1-6
CASSQAGQGNEQYF,TRBV4-1,TRBJ2-7
CASSFSLYYEQYF,TRBV7-2,TRBJ2-7
CASSKFKEQFF,TRBV28,TRBJ2-1
CSVEDPETWAEAFF,TRBV29-1,TRBJ1-1
CASSLGTGGNPQYF,TRBV28,TRBJ2-5
CASSSGQPYNEQFF,TRBV7-3,TRBJ2-1
CASSLYQGAGEQFF,TRBV28,TRBJ2-1
CASSLIVLVNTEAFF,TRBV7-9,TRBJ1-1
CAIRDLQGSEAFF,TRBV10-3,TRBJ1-1
CASTPLQWVGNQPQHF,TRBV5-5,TRBJ1-5
CASSYWPALVNSPLHF,TRBV6-5,TRBJ1-6
CATSDTQGLAQPQHF,TRBV24-1,TRBJ1-5
CASSLSPLRPQQYF,TRBV7-9,TRBJ2-7
CASSLSVPRPNSGNTIYF,TRBV27,TRBJ1-3
CSARDNRVAGGGGPQFF,TRBV20-1,TRBJ2-1
CASSDLGLVVYEQYF,TRBV6-1,TRBJ2-7
CESGNSYEQYF,TRBV28,TRBJ2-7
CASSSRRGAGPYEQYF,TRBV28,TRBJ2-7
CSVEALGYETQYF,TRBV29-1,TRBJ2-5
CASSPTSGGDWGQFF,TRBV4-1,TRBJ2-1
CASSFSILQGALPGSTEAFF,TRBV5-1,TRBJ1-1
CASTDDSAGYTF,TRBV12-3/TRBV12-4,TRBJ1-2
CASSDGWSNQPQHF,TRBV5-1,TRBJ1-5
CASSHYQGLSYTF,TRBV3-1,TRBJ1-2
CATSRDSGASKNIQYF,TRBV15,TRBJ2-4
CASSAIGARANTEAFF,TRBV5-1,TRBJ1-1
CASSLGAGRERGYTF,TRBV7-6,TRBJ1-2
CASSSTQGYEQYF,TRBV28,TRBJ2-7
CSVDEGRAQKLF,TRBV29-1,TRBJ2-7
CASSPRRGNSPPPLHF,TRBV6-2/TRBV6-3,TRBJ1-6
CSASQGTSGVGELFF,TRBV20-1,TRBJ2-2
CASSITGYGSEAFF,TRBV19,TRBJ1-1
CSGLAAGPNTEAFF,TRBV29-1,TRBJ1-1
CSVQGEGISQNTEAFF,TRBV29-1,TRBJ1-1
CASSLDSLRETQYF,TRBV5-1,TRBJ2-5